This T cell receptor beta chain was obtained from a study of T cells after yellow fever vaccination (dated by TCRdb to about 2019). The study in broad terms: Libraries from fractions with low cell numbers were prepared with the SMART-Seq v4 Ultra Low Input RNA kit. To follow T-cell clones before and after primary and booster YFV17D yellow fever vaccination, bulk TCR alpha and beta repertoires were sequenced over time. Two healthy male donors, one aged 18 to 30 and one aged 30 to 40 years, made up the cohort. Bulk PBMC replicates and cell subsets were isolated from blood drawn at multiple timepoints before and after both primary and secondary immunization. Findings and caveats that apply to the study as a whole: FACS-sorted repertoires could contain abundant contaminating clonotypes from the bulk population, so computational filtering was required. The secondary T-cell response was weaker than the primary response but faster, peaking on day 5 instead of day 15. After the booster, most clones that had expanded after primary vaccination were detected again (roughly 96% of CD4 and 70% to 90% of CD8), suggesting broad maintenance of memory. Only a couple of donors were included in the study, so the extent to which the findings can be generalized is limited. A small fraction of clonotypes showed up in both the CD4 and CD8 compartments, probably as a result of convergent recombination.

Concerning this clonotype itself: There is no known antigen for this receptor. The record has no base qualities; no much larger clone is one base away.

The treatment or condition tag for this specimen amounts to: live attenuated yellow fever vaccine strain. At each blood-draw timepoint, two biological replicates of bulk PBMCs were obtained. A standard Ficoll-Paque protocol was used to isolate PBMCs from peripheral blood. TriZol was used to extract RNA from bulk PBMCs, CD4 and CD8 fractions, and dextramer-positive and dextramer-negative fractions. The reads were generated on an Illumina NovaSeq 6000. Synthesis of TCR cDNA relied on 5'RACE template switching, a step that introduced a universal primer site along with unique molecular identifiers. Priming of cDNA synthesis was performed from both the TCR alpha and TCR beta constant segments. Two PCR steps were used to amplify libraries, with sample barcodes and sequencing adapters being added in the second step. Sequencing of libraries was performed on Illumina HiSeq 2500 (2x100 bp) or NovaSeq (2x150 bp). The authors' pipeline ran thus. Demultiplexing of reads and collapsing into UMI consensus sequences were performed with MIGEC, and V(D)J alignment was carried out with MiXCR. Using edgeR on replicate PBMC samples, clonotypes were called vaccine-responding if FDR was below 0.01 and the log2 fold change was above 5 up to day 15. CD4 or CD8 identity was assigned to each bulk clonotype according to whether the clonotype was present at higher abundance in the sequenced CD4 repertoire or the sequenced CD8 repertoire. The public reads were run again by TCRdb, first through fastp at Q25 and then through MiXCR, and only productive beta chains were kept. Rows are unified per CDR3 protein, each entry keeping the most common DNA and genes. The V and J calls shown here were made by TCRdb, not taken from the authors' results. Present in this sample are 350,000 to 450,000 distinct CDR3 sequences, around 19% of which were seen just once. Clones ranked in the top ten supply 15% to 20% of the sample.

The germline V gene encodes CDR1 MNHNY and CDR2 SVGAGI (reference sequence). The CDR3 contains 13 residues, cysteine and phenylalanine counted. Just the 39-base CDR3 DNA is kept, in frame starting at base 1. The germline ends are 9 bases apart after V is trimmed by 4 bases and J by 4 bases. Sample: PBMCs, taken before the yellow fever booster vaccination. The sequence was collected from a man in his late teens or twenties who received the YFV17D yellow fever vaccine. Here the chain combines TRBV6-6 and TRBJ2-3; no D gene call is confident. The DNA is TGTGCCAGCAGTTTGGACGCAGCAGATACGCAGTATTTT. Translated, it reads CASSLDAADTQYF.